The entry below gives a single TCR beta chain sequence along with its context. Antigen: not known. The sample belongs to a study of early T cells in non-severe SARS-CoV-2 infection. The wider study: RNA in bulk from unsorted whole blood was sequenced, and chains were unpaired.

Study observations and caveats: Comparison of clonotypes with VDJdb favored anti-spike CD8 responses while missing private and CD4 specificities.

As part of library construction, unique molecular identifiers were attached to individual cDNA molecules. One entry per CDR3 protein results from TCRdb running MiXCR on the 5' RACE reads. The data show around 70,000 distinct CDR3 sequences, 9.5% to 15% seen once. V lost 10 bases to trimming and J lost 4 bases, with 19 bases between them. Germline CDR1 ENHRY, CDR2 SYGVKD. The CDR3 has 14 residues. Material for sequencing was whole blood. The receptor was derived from an adult who was a healthcare worker with PCR-confirmed SARS-CoV-2 infection or an uninfected control (not recorded which). The genes are TRBV10-3 and TRBJ1-2; D may be TRBD1 (5 bases). The CDR3 spells CATALGVSFYGYTF. CDR3 sequence (DNA): TGTGCCACCGCTCTAGGGGTTTCCTTCTATGGCTACACCTTC.